Below, one T cell receptor (beta chain) is given with its context. Other DNA sequences in this sample translate to the same CDR3. This entry is derived from a study of shared clonotypes between healthy human individuals. The ends were cut back, 0 bases at V and 5 bases at J, with 6 bases in the middle. The CDR3 loop spans 13 amino acids. Germline CDR1 SGHNT, CDR2 YYREEE (reference sequence). Produced via immunoSEQ multiplex PCR; TCRdb's table is partial and in-frame only. Among 1.5 million to 2.5 million clones listed, less than 95% were seen once. Only CD45RO-negative cells positively selected for CCR7 counted as naive CD8 cells, so terminally differentiated effector memory CD45RA+ cells were excluded.

The chain has TRBV5-4 and TRBJ1-5; D gene uncertain. This clonotype was obtained from a man younger than 35 in good health. Material for sequencing was naive CD8+ T cells sorted from blood. The DNA for the CDR3 is TGTGCCAGCAGCTTGGGGCCAGATCAGCCCCAGCATTTT. As protein: CASSLGPDQPQHF.